The rows below give T cell receptor beta chains drawn from one sample of a study of T cells after yellow fever vaccination. TCRdb analysed the 5' RACE reads with MiXCR anew, one entry per CDR3 protein. The sample lists hundreds of thousands of distinct CDR3 sequences, approximately 15% occurring once. The sample was PBMCs, taken on the day of the yellow fever booster vaccination. Every receptor here comes from a man aged 25-45 years who received the YFV17D yellow fever vaccine. The CDR3 runs from the conserved cysteine through the conserved F or W. A D gene is named only where the DNA matches it firmly. Only some rows state a clone size, as once, few, many or a class for expanded clones.

j_call: TRBJ1-6; d_call: NA; v_call: TRBV12-3/TRBV12-4; clone_size: few; cdr3_nt: TGTGCCAGCAGTTTAGACGGCAGGGAAAATTCACCCCTCCACTTT; cdr3_aa: CASSLDGRENSPLHF
j_call: TRBJ2-1; d_call: TRBD2; v_call: TRBV7-7; clone_size: NA; cdr3_nt: TGTGCCAGCAGCTTAGCACTACCGGGAGGGTCCTACAATGAGCAGTTCTTC; cdr3_aa: CASSLALPGGSYNEQFF
j_call: TRBJ1-2; d_call: NA; v_call: TRBV12-3/TRBV12-4; clone_size: few; cdr3_nt: TGTGCCAGCAGATCTGACAGTGAAAATTATGGCTACACCTTC; cdr3_aa: CASRSDSENYGYTF
j_call: TRBJ2-7; d_call: TRBD2; v_call: TRBV12-3/TRBV12-4; clone_size: few; cdr3_nt: TGTGCCAGCAGTTTAGGAGGGAGGGTCTCCTACGAGCAGTACTTC; cdr3_aa: CASSLGGRVSYEQYF
j_call: TRBJ2-1; d_call: TRBD2; v_call: TRBV20-1; clone_size: few; cdr3_nt: TGCAGTGCCCTGGGAGTCCAGCGGGGAGACAATGAGCAGTTCTTC; cdr3_aa: CSALGVQRGDNEQFF
j_call: TRBJ2-7; d_call: NA; v_call: TRBV6-2/TRBV6-3; clone_size: few; cdr3_nt: TGTGCCAGCAGGACGGAGAACTCCTACGAGCAGTACTTC; cdr3_aa: CASRTENSYEQYF
j_call: TRBJ2-7; d_call: NA; v_call: TRBV27; clone_size: NA; cdr3_nt: TGTGCCAGCAGTTTCAGGGGAGCCTACGAGCAGTACTTC; cdr3_aa: CASSFRGAYEQYF
j_call: TRBJ2-7; d_call: TRBD1; v_call: TRBV28; clone_size: few; cdr3_nt: TGTGCCAGCAGTTCTGGACAGGGTGACGAGCAGTACTTC; cdr3_aa: CASSSGQGDEQYF
j_call: TRBJ2-3; d_call: TRBD2; v_call: TRBV5-4; clone_size: few; cdr3_nt: TGTGCCAGCAGCCTCACGCGGACTAGCGGGAAAACAGATACGCAGTATTTT; cdr3_aa: CASSLTRTSGKTDTQYF
j_call: TRBJ2-3; d_call: NA; v_call: TRBV4-2; clone_size: many; cdr3_nt: TGTGCCAGCAGCCTAGATCGTCTAGATACGCAGTATTTT; cdr3_aa: CASSLDRLDTQYF
j_call: TRBJ2-4; d_call: TRBD1; v_call: TRBV2; clone_size: few; cdr3_nt: TGTGCCAGCAGTCCAGGGACAGGGTTGGTTTACTTC; cdr3_aa: CASSPGTGLVYF
j_call: TRBJ2-5; d_call: TRBD2; v_call: TRBV20-1; clone_size: few; cdr3_nt: TGCAGTGCCCTCCCTAGCGGGACTGGAGAGACCCAGTACTTC; cdr3_aa: CSALPSGTGETQYF
j_call: TRBJ2-1; d_call: NA; v_call: TRBV6-2/TRBV6-3; clone_size: few; cdr3_nt: TGTGCCAGCAGCACCGCGGGAAAAATTGGCTCCTACAATGAGCAGTTCTTC; cdr3_aa: CASSTAGKIGSYNEQFF
j_call: TRBJ1-1; d_call: NA; v_call: TRBV20-1; clone_size: many; cdr3_nt: TGCAGTGCTAGAGTCCCGGACACTGAAGCTTTCTTT; cdr3_aa: CSARVPDTEAFF
j_call: TRBJ2-7; d_call: NA; v_call: TRBV20-1; clone_size: NA; cdr3_nt: TGCAGTGCTTCACTAAGAAACTACGAGCAGTACTTC; cdr3_aa: CSASLRNYEQYF
j_call: TRBJ2-1; d_call: TRBD2; v_call: TRBV27; clone_size: few; cdr3_nt: TGTGCCAGCAGTTTCGGACTAGCGGATGAGCAGTTCTTC; cdr3_aa: CASSFGLADEQFF
j_call: TRBJ2-7; d_call: TRBD1; v_call: TRBV24-1; clone_size: NA; cdr3_nt: TGTGCCACCAGTGCCAGGACAGGGGAGGAGCAGTACTTC; cdr3_aa: CATSARTGEEQYF
j_call: TRBJ2-5; d_call: TRBD2; v_call: TRBV6-1; clone_size: NA; cdr3_nt: TGTGCCAGCAGTGGACTAGCGGGAAGAGAGACCCAGTACTTC; cdr3_aa: CASSGLAGRETQYF
j_call: TRBJ2-5; d_call: NA; v_call: TRBV11-1; clone_size: few; cdr3_nt: TGTGCCAGCAGCTTAATGGAAGAGACCCAGTACTTC; cdr3_aa: CASSLMEETQYF
j_call: TRBJ2-4; d_call: TRBD2; v_call: TRBV27; clone_size: few; cdr3_nt: TGTGCCAGCAGTCAAAGCGGGGTGAAAAAAAACATTCAGTACTTC; cdr3_aa: CASSQSGVKKNIQYF
j_call: TRBJ2-7; d_call: NA; v_call: TRBV20-1; clone_size: NA; cdr3_nt: TGCAGTGCCTTTGGAGTCCACGAGCAGTACTTC; cdr3_aa: CSAFGVHEQYF
j_call: TRBJ2-1; d_call: NA; v_call: TRBV18; clone_size: NA; cdr3_nt: TGTGCCAGCTCACCCTTACTTAGCGGCTACCATGAGCAGTTCTTC; cdr3_aa: CASSPLLSGYHEQFF
j_call: TRBJ1-5; d_call: NA; v_call: TRBV5-1; clone_size: NA; cdr3_nt: TGCGCCAGCAGCTACGGGCGTAGCAATCAGCCCCAGCATTTT; cdr3_aa: CASSYGRSNQPQHF
j_call: TRBJ1-1; d_call: TRBD1; v_call: TRBV5-4; clone_size: NA; cdr3_nt: TGTGCCAGCAGCCGGACGGGACAGGGGAGGAACACTGAAGCTTTCTTT; cdr3_aa: CASSRTGQGRNTEAFF
j_call: TRBJ2-2; d_call: NA; v_call: TRBV5-1; clone_size: many; cdr3_nt: TGCGCCAGCAGCGCCGGACAGACGAACACCGGGGAGCTGTTTTTT; cdr3_aa: CASSAGQTNTGELFF
j_call: TRBJ2-7; d_call: NA; v_call: TRBV6-2/TRBV6-3; clone_size: few; cdr3_nt: TGTGCCAGTCGGTGGCTCCAAGACTACGAGCAGTACTTC; cdr3_aa: CASRWLQDYEQYF
j_call: TRBJ1-1; d_call: NA; v_call: TRBV5-4; clone_size: NA; cdr3_nt: TGTGCCAGCAGCTTGAATAGTAACACTGAAGCTTTCTTT; cdr3_aa: CASSLNSNTEAFF
j_call: TRBJ2-2; d_call: TRBD2; v_call: TRBV5-6; clone_size: few; cdr3_nt: TGTGCCAGCAGCTTCCTTAGCGGGAGGCTATTGGGTACCGGGGAGCTGTTTTTT; cdr3_aa: CASSFLSGRLLGTGELFF
j_call: TRBJ2-6; d_call: NA; v_call: TRBV9; clone_size: NA; cdr3_nt: TGTGCCAGCAGCGGTGTAGACTATGGGGCCAACGTCCTGACTTTC; cdr3_aa: CASSGVDYGANVLTF
j_call: TRBJ1-1; d_call: NA; v_call: TRBV18; clone_size: few; cdr3_nt: TGTGCCAGCTCACCACAGGGATGGGAGGACACTGAAGCTTTCTTT; cdr3_aa: CASSPQGWEDTEAFF
j_call: TRBJ2-1; d_call: TRBD2; v_call: TRBV5-4; clone_size: NA; cdr3_nt: TGTGCCAGCAGCTTTAAACTAGCGGGAGAGGATGAGCAGTTCTTC; cdr3_aa: CASSFKLAGEDEQFF
j_call: TRBJ1-6; d_call: NA; v_call: TRBV25-1; clone_size: many; cdr3_nt: TGTGCCAGCAGTGAAGGGGGAAATTCACCCCTCCACTTT; cdr3_aa: CASSEGGNSPLHF
j_call: TRBJ1-1; d_call: NA; v_call: TRBV7-9; clone_size: NA; cdr3_nt: TGTGCCAGCAGCCTTCATGAACGGGCTGAAGCTTTCTTT; cdr3_aa: CASSLHERAEAFF
j_call: TRBJ2-2; d_call: NA; v_call: TRBV7-2; clone_size: NA; cdr3_nt: TGTGCCAGCAGCTCCCAGGGGACGGGAGGGGAGCTGTTTTTT; cdr3_aa: CASSSQGTGGELFF
j_call: TRBJ2-3; d_call: TRBD2; v_call: TRBV20-1; clone_size: NA; cdr3_nt: TGCAGTGCTAGCTCGACTAGCGGGAGGTATTTT; cdr3_aa: CSASSTSGRYF
j_call: TRBJ2-7; d_call: NA; v_call: TRBV20-1; clone_size: few; cdr3_nt: TGCAGTGCTCCCTCAGGGGACGAGCAGTACTTC; cdr3_aa: CSAPSGDEQYF
j_call: TRBJ2-7; d_call: TRBD1; v_call: TRBV12-3/TRBV12-4; clone_size: NA; cdr3_nt: TGTGCCAGCAGTTGGGGACAGAGATCCTACGAGCAGTACTTC; cdr3_aa: CASSWGQRSYEQYF
j_call: TRBJ2-3; d_call: NA; v_call: TRBV5-1; clone_size: many; cdr3_nt: TGCGCCAGCAGCTTGGGTGTAGACACAGATACGCAGTATTTT; cdr3_aa: CASSLGVDTDTQYF
j_call: TRBJ2-1; d_call: TRBD2; v_call: TRBV6-2/TRBV6-3; clone_size: NA; cdr3_nt: TGTGCCAGCTTTGGGGGGCGGGAGGCACCCCGGAGGTACGAGCAGTTCTTC; cdr3_aa: CASFGGREAPRRYEQFF
j_call: TRBJ2-1; d_call: NA; v_call: TRBV7-7; clone_size: NA; cdr3_nt: TGTGCTAGCAGCCTCCTGAGTGGGGCCGTTTTCAATGAGCAGTTCTTC; cdr3_aa: CASSLLSGAVFNEQFF
j_call: TRBJ2-7; d_call: NA; v_call: TRBV30; clone_size: NA; cdr3_nt: TGTGCCTGTGGGGGTGGGGGTAGCTCCTACGAGCAGTACTTC; cdr3_aa: CACGGGGSSYEQYF
j_call: TRBJ1-4; d_call: NA; v_call: TRBV18; clone_size: NA; cdr3_nt: TGTGCCAGCTCACCTCTAGGCGAAAAACTGTTTTTT; cdr3_aa: CASSPLGEKLFF
j_call: TRBJ2-7; d_call: NA; v_call: TRBV28; clone_size: once; cdr3_nt: TGTGTCTCTTCCCAGGGGTCCGAGCAGTACTTC; cdr3_aa: CVSSQGSEQYF
j_call: TRBJ2-7; d_call: TRBD2; v_call: TRBV9; clone_size: few; cdr3_nt: TGTGCCAGCAGCGCATGGGGAGGGCCATACGAGCAGTACTTC; cdr3_aa: CASSAWGGPYEQYF
j_call: TRBJ2-1; d_call: TRBD2; v_call: TRBV20-1; clone_size: few; cdr3_nt: TGCAGTGAGGTTGGAGCGGGAGCTTACAATGAGCAGTTCTTC; cdr3_aa: CSEVGAGAYNEQFF
j_call: TRBJ2-1; d_call: NA; v_call: TRBV6-2/TRBV6-3; clone_size: NA; cdr3_nt: TGTGCCAGCAGTTACACTGGGACCCACCAGTTCTTC; cdr3_aa: CASSYTGTHQFF
j_call: TRBJ2-1; d_call: NA; v_call: TRBV29-1; clone_size: NA; cdr3_nt: TGCAGCGTTGATGGCTCTGTCATGAATGAGCAGTTCTTC; cdr3_aa: CSVDGSVMNEQFF
j_call: TRBJ2-3; d_call: NA; v_call: TRBV7-9; clone_size: few; cdr3_nt: TGTGCCAGCAGCGATCTAGCGCGGGGAGATACGCAGTATTTT; cdr3_aa: CASSDLARGDTQYF
j_call: TRBJ1-1; d_call: NA; v_call: TRBV7-9; clone_size: NA; cdr3_nt: TGTGCCAGCACCCCCCACCGGGGGGCAACGGCTGAAGCTTTCTTT; cdr3_aa: CASTPHRGATAEAFF
j_call: TRBJ2-1; d_call: NA; v_call: TRBV15; clone_size: NA; cdr3_nt: TGTGCCACCAGCAGCGGGGGACAAGGGCAGGATGAGCAGTTCTTC; cdr3_aa: CATSSGGQGQDEQFF
j_call: TRBJ2-7; d_call: NA; v_call: TRBV29-1; clone_size: NA; cdr3_nt: TGCAGCCCCCTCATGAACGAGCAGTACTTC; cdr3_aa: CSPLMNEQYF
j_call: TRBJ1-2; d_call: NA; v_call: TRBV6-5; clone_size: NA; cdr3_nt: TGTGCCAGCAGAAACAGTTGGGGGTACACCTTC; cdr3_aa: CASRNSWGYTF
j_call: TRBJ2-1; d_call: TRBD2; v_call: TRBV5-4; clone_size: NA; cdr3_nt: TGTGCCAGCGCGCGGGGGGGGCTAGCGAACGAAATGGGTGAGCAGTTCTTC; cdr3_aa: CASARGGLANEMGEQFF
j_call: TRBJ2-5; d_call: NA; v_call: TRBV5-1; clone_size: few; cdr3_nt: TGCGCCAGCAGCTTCGGAGAGTACCAAGAGACCCAGTACTTC; cdr3_aa: CASSFGEYQETQYF